This T cell receptor (beta chain) derives from a study of beta chain features in type 1 diabetes. Study-wide results and limits: In cDNA sequencing, cells with high TCR expression could be over-represented.

CDR1 is MNHNS and CDR2 is SASEGT in the germline V gene. There are 14 residues in the CDR3. Trimming removed 4 bases at V and 2 bases at J, with 11 bases between. Reverse transcribing all isolated RNA meant expressed TCRB transcripts were sequenced. The assay was immunoSEQ multiplex PCR, and TCRdb's table has in-frame clones only and misses some. The data show over 65,000 clones, around a third seen once. This clone has more than one count but fewer than ten. The antigen remains undetermined. The sequence was obtained from a woman between 18 and 29 years old in good health. Sequenced material: stem cell memory CD4+ T cells from blood. The V and J genes are TRBV6-1 and TRBJ2-5, with a possible D match to TRBD1 (6 bases). The CDR3 region has the DNA TGTGCCAGCAGTGTGGGGACACTACAAGAGACCCAGTACTTC. It codes for CASSVGTLQETQYF.